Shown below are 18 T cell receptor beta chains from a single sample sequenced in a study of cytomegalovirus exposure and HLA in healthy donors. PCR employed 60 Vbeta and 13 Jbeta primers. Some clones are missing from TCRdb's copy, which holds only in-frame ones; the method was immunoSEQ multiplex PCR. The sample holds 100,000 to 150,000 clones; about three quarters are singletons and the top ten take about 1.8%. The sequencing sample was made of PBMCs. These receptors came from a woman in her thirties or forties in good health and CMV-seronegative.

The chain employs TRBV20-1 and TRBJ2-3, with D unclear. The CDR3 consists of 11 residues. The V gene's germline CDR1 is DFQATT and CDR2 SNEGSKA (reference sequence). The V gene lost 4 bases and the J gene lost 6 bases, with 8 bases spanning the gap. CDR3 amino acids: CSATPVDTQYF. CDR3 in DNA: TGCAGTGCTACCCCAGTGGATACGCAGTATTTT.

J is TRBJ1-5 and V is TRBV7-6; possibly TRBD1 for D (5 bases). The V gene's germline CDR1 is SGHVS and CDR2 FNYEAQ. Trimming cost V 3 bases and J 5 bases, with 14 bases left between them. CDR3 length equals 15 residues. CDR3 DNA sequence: TGTGCCAGCAGCTTTCAGGGTGGCGGGGATCAGCCCCAGCATTTT. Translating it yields CASSFQGGGDQPQHF.

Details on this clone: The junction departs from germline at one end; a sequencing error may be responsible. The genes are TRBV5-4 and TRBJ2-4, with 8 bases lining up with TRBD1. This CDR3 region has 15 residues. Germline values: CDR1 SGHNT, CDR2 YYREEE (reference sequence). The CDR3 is CASSLTQGAKNSQYF. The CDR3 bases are TGTGCCAGCAGCTTGACCCAGGGGGCAAAAAACAGTCAGTACTTC.

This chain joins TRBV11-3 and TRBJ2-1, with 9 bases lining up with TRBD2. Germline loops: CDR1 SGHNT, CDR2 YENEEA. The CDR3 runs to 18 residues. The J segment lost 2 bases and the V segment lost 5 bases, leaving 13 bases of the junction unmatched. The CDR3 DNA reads TGTGCCAGCAGCCCCGGATCAGCGGGGGGTGAAACCTACAATGAGCAGTTCTTC. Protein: CASSPGSAGGETYNEQFF.

As DNA, the CDR3 is TGTGCCTGGAAATTAGCGGGGGTCTACACCGGGGAGCTGTTTTTT. Amino acids: CAWKLAGVYTGELFF. The gene calls are TRBV30 and TRBJ2-2, with 9 bases identical to TRBD2. Germline loops: CDR1 GTSNPN, CDR2 SVGIG (reference sequence). The CDR3 extends over 15 amino acids. V shed 4 bases, J shed 3 bases, and the junction held 6 bases outside the gene matches.

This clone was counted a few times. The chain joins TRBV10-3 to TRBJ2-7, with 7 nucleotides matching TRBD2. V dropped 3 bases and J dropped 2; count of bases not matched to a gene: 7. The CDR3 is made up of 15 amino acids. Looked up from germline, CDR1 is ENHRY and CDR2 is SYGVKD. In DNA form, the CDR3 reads TGTGCCATCAGTGACCCCGGGACTAAGACCTACGAGCAGTACTTC. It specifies CAISDPGTKTYEQYF.

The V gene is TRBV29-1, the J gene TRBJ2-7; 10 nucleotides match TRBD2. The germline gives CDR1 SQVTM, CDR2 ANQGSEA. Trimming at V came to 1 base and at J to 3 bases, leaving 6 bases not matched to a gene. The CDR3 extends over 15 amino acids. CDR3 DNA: TGCAGCGTTGAAGTTACACTAGCGGGAAACTACGAGCAGTACTTC. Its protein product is CSVEVTLAGNYEQYF.

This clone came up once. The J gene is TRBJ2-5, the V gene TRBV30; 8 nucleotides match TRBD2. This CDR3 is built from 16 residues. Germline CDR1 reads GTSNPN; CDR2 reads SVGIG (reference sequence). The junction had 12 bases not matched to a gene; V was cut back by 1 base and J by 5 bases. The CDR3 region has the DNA TGTGCCTGGAGTGCCCCGCGGGCGGGGGGCCGGGAGACCCAGTACTTC. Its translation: CAWSAPRAGGRETQYF.

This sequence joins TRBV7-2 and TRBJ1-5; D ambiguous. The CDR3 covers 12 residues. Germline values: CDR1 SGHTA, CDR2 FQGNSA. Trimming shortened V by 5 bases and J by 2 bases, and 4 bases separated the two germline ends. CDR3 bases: TGTGCCAGCAGCCCGGGCAATCAGCCCCAGCATTTT. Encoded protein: CASSPGNQPQHF.

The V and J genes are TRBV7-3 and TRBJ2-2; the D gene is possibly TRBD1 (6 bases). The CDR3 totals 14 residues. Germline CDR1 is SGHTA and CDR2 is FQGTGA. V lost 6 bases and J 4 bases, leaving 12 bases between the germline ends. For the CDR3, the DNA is TGTGCCAGCAGAAGGGGGTCGAGCACCGGGGAGCTGTTTTTT. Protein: CASRRGSSTGELFF.

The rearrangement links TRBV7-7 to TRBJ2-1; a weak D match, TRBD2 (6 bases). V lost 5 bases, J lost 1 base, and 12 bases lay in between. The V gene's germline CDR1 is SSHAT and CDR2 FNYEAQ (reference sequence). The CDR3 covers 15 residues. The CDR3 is CASSQTGDSYNEQFF. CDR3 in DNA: TGTGCCAGCAGCCAGACGGGAGATTCCTACAATGAGCAGTTCTTC.

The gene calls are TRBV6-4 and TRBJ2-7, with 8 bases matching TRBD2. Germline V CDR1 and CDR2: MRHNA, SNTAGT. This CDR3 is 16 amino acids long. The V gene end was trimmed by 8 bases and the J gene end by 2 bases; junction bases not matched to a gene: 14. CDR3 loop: CASPLRRTSSPYEQYF. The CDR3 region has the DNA TGTGCCAGCCCCCTCCGCCGGACTAGCAGTCCCTACGAGCAGTACTTC.

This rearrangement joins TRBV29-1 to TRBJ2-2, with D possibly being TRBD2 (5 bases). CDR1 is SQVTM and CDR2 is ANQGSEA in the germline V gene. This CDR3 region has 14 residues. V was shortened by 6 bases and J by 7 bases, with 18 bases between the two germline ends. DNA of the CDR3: TGCAGCGTGGACTTAAGAGGCTTGGGCGGGGAGCTGTTTTTT. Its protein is CSVDLRGLGGELFF.

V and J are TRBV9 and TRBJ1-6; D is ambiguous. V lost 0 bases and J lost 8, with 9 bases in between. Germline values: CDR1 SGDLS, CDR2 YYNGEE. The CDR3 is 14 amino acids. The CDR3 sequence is CASSVVGRDSPLHF. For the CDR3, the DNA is TGTGCCAGCAGCGTAGTAGGCCGGGATTCACCCCTCCACTTT.

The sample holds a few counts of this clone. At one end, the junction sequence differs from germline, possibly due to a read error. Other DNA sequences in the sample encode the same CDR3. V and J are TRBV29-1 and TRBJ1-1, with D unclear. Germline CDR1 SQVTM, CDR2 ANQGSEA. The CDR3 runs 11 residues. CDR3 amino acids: CSVEGAIEAFF. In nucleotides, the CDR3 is TGCAGTGTTGAAGGAGCTATTGAAGCTTTCTTT. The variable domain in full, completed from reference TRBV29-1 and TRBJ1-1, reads SAVISQKPSRDICQRGTSLTIQCQVDSQVTMMFWYRQQPGQSLTLIATANQGSEATYESGFVIDKFPISRPNLTFSTLTVSNMSPEDSSIYLCSVEGAIEAFFGQGTRLTVV.

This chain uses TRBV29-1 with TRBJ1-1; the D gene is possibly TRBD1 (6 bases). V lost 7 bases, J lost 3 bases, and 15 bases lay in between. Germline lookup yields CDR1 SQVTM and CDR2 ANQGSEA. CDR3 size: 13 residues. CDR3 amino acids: CSGKQGRDTEAFF. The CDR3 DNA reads TGCAGCGGGAAACAGGGTAGGGACACTGAAGCTTTCTTT.

The CDR3 DNA reads as TGTGCCAGCAGCGACGGACAGGGGGGGCCAGATACGCAGTATTTT. Translating gives CASSDGQGGPDTQYF. The chain links TRBV7-2 to TRBJ2-3, with 10 bases that match TRBD1. The CDR3 totals 15 residues. Trimming took 5 bases from V and 4 from J; bases not matched to a gene: 6. Germline CDR1 reads SGHTA; CDR2 reads FQGNSA.

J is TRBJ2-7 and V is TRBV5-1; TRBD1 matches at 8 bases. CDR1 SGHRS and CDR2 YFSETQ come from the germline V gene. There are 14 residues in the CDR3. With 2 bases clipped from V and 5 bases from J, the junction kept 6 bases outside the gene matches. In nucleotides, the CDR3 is TGCGCCAGCAGCTTCAGGGGGCTTATGGACGAGCAGTACTTC. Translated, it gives CASSFRGLMDEQYF. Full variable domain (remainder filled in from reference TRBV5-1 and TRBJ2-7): KAGVTQTPRYLIKTRGQQVTLSCSPISGHRSVSWYQQTPGQGLQFLFEYFSETQRNKGNFPGRFSGRQFSNSRSEMNVSTLELGDSALYLCASSFRGLMDEQYFGPGTRLTVT.